This T cell receptor beta chain was identified in a study of blood T cell repertoires in COVID-19 (TCRdb year 2020). With regard to the full study: The collaborator samples originated in the United States, Italy and Spain and spanned the acute and convalescent phases of COVID-19. The prospective study material was composed of cDNA or gDNA derived from T cells, B-cell-depleted T cells, or PBMCs. Subjects who had been exposed to COVID-19, were actively infected with it, or had recovered from it provided the deeply sampled blood TCRbeta repertoires that made up the dataset. The repertoires were made available in a free public database intended to serve as a resource for research on the immune response to SARS-CoV-2. Samples came from the ongoing ImmuneRACE study (first 160 participants) plus 1,254 subjects from 6 global collaborators. Sample metadata almost always included a de-identified subject ID, COVID-19 status, age in years and sex. HLA class I and class II types, where available, came from metadata supplied by the sample provider rather than from assay-based typing.

The germline V gene (reference sequence) gives CDR1 as SGHNT and CDR2 as YYREEE. The CDR3 numbers 15 residues from cysteine through phenylalanine. Left in the record is the CDR3 DNA by itself, 45 bases read in frame from the first base. Compared with germline, V lacks 4 bases and J lacks 4 bases; bases without a gene match: 9. The collaborating institutions used their own protocols to collect whole blood in K2EDTA tubes. For TCRbeta analysis, collaborators shipped samples as frozen whole blood, isolated PBMCs, or DNA extracted from either of those sample types. Of note for this clone: Its antigen remains undetermined. There are no base qualities to consult, and no much larger clone falls within one base.

Results the study describes overall, beyond this receptor: The quantity of clinical and demographic metadata differed by source and by participant and was supplied without curation.

The immunoSEQ Assay, a bias-controlled multiplex PCR, was used to amplify TCRbeta CDR3 regions from genomic DNA. The study's processing was this. Nucleated cell counts per sample were estimated from amplification of reference gene primers within the assay. Sequence reads were collapsed and filtered to measure the absolute abundance of every unique TCRbeta CDR3 rearrangement. For each sample, productive Simpson clonality was calculated by taking the square root of Simpson's diversity index across productive rearrangements. TCRdb took this table from immuneACCESS and kept in-frame rearrangements with V and J called. Such tables lack part of the clones; where checked against another copy, unresolved V genes explain under half of the gap, and the rest is unexplained. That table furnishes V, J and clone size, whereas the DNA furnished D and trimming. This sample has 270,000 or so clones in its table, and roughly 89% of those were observed once. The ten largest account for about 4.6% of the sample.

Sequenced: peripheral blood. This clonotype originated in a man aged 35 to 55 with acute or convalescent COVID-19. The sequence is built from TRBV5-4 and TRBJ2-3, and 7 junctional nucleotides match TRBD2. CDR3 loop: CASSPGGVRADTQYF. The DNA reads TGTGCCAGCAGCCCTGGGGGGGTGAGGGCAGATACGCAGTATTTT.